The rows below give T cell receptor beta chains drawn from one sample of a study of Ad26.COV2.S vaccination and SARS-CoV-2 variants. Data came from immunoSEQ multiplex PCR; TCRdb stores just in-frame clones and leaves some out. The table records 440,000 or so clones, 92% of them present only once. The sample in question was peripheral blood, obtained in a trial of Ad26.COV2.S vaccine versus placebo. All receptors come from a person aged 18 to 65 who received the Ad26.COV2.S COVID-19 vaccine or a placebo. CDR3s include the opening cysteine and the closing phenylalanine or tryptophan. Rows give clone size only sometimes, using once, few, many, or a class for an expanded clone.

abundance	j_gene	len	v_gene	CDR3aa
NA	TRBJ2-7	13	TRBV11-2	CASSYRVAYEQYF
NA	TRBJ1-6	13	TRBV6-5	CASSRTGNSPLHF
NA	TRBJ1-6	14	TRBV27	CASSSPGQDSPLHF
NA	TRBJ1-1	15	TRBV25-1	CASTRTASSSPEAFF
NA	TRBJ2-2	16	TRBV5-5	CASSLSPTSATGELFF
NA	TRBJ2-3	16	TRBV19	CASSFKGAPSTDTQYF
NA	TRBJ1-2	12	TRBV5-6	CASSPGYYGYTF
once	TRBJ2-3	17	TRBV27	CASSFLGPIPSTDTQYF
NA	TRBJ1-2	14	TRBV6-5	CASSQRQSYVGYTF
NA	TRBJ1-4	15	TRBV19	CASSITPATNEKLFF
NA	TRBJ2-4	18	TRBV11-2	CASSLDIGQTHAKNIQYF
NA	TRBJ1-6	16	TRBV7-2	CASSPRRSSYNSPLHF
many	TRBJ1-5	16	TRBV24-1	CATPPQAWGFNQPQHF
NA	TRBJ2-5	15	TRBV18	CASSPRDWQQETQYF
NA	TRBJ2-7	15	TRBV6-5	CASSFDGGASSYEYF
NA	TRBJ2-7	18	TRBV4-3	CASSQEMLRRLAGDEQYF
NA	TRBJ1-1	15	TRBV3-1/TRBV3-2	CASSLAGALNTEAFF
few	TRBJ1-6	13	TRBV19	CASSRVYNSPLHF
NA	TRBJ2-7	14	TRBV5-1	CASSSGDRGGEQYF
NA	TRBJ2-3	14	TRBV5-1	CASRSLAGTDTQYF
NA	TRBJ1-5	15	TRBV5-1	CASKTDYFSNQPQHF
NA	TRBJ2-7	14	TRBV9	CASSVGGGTDEQYF
NA	TRBJ1-1	15	TRBV5-1	CASSPENALNTEAFF
NA	TRBJ1-2	16	TRBV6-1	CASSEAQFRQGNGYTF
NA	TRBJ2-2	18	TRBV24-1	CATSDFAGTARVTGELFF
NA	TRBJ1-2	17	TRBV28	CASSLGQGGDDGNGYTF
NA	TRBJ2-7	17	TRBV7-8	CASSLHSGERVSYEQYF
NA	TRBJ2-2	14	TRBV11-3	CASSLAGATGELFF
NA	TRBJ1-1	14	TRBV7-9	CASSKDRATSEAFF
NA	TRBJ1-5	14	TRBV19	CASSTGSVNQPQHF
NA	TRBJ2-6	20	TRBV23-1	CASSHRRTDKRNSGANVLTF
NA	TRBJ2-3	12	TRBV19	CASSIGAATQYF
few	TRBJ1-5	15	TRBV7-2	CASSLGDLSNQPQHF
NA	TRBJ2-7	16	TRBV10-3	CAISEWDRGSSYEQYF
NA	TRBJ2-7	14	TRBV10-2	CASSDGQLTYEQYF
NA	TRBJ2-1	13	TRBV6-1	CASSESSYNEQFF
NA	TRBJ2-3	13	TRBV12-3/TRBV12-4	CASTGQPTDTQYF
NA	TRBJ2-1	15	TRBV6-5	CASSYRGGILDEQFF
NA	TRBJ1-6	15	TRBV9	CASSPSRQGNSPLHF
NA	TRBJ2-3	14	TRBV9	CASSSRGDTDTQYF
NA	TRBJ1-1	15	TRBV18	CASSPLGRRKPEAFF
NA	TRBJ2-7	14	TRBV27	CASSLAGAKYEQYF
NA	TRBJ2-3	12	TRBV19	CASNQGLDTQYF
NA	TRBJ2-2	13	TRBV7-2	CASTTLTVGELFF
once	TRBJ1-1	15	TRBV5-4	CASSLAEGQADEAFF